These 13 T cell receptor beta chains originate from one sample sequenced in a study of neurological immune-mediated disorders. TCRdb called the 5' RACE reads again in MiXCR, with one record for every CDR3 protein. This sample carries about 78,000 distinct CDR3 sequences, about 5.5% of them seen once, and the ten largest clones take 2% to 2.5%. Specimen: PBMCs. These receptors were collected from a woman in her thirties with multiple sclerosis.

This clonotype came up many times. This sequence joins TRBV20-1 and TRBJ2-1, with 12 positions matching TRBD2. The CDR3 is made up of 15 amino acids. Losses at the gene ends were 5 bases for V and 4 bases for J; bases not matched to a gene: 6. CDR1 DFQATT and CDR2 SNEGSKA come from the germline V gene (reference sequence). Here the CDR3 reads CSAPLAGGHYNEQFF. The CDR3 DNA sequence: TGCAGTGCTCCTCTAGCGGGGGGGCATTACAATGAGCAGTTCTTC.

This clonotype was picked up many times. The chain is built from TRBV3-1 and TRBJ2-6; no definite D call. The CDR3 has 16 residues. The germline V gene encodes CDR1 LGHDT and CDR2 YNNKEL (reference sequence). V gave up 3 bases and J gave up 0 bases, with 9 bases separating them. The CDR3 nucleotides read TGTGCCAGCAGCCAGAACGTACTCTCTGGGGCCAACGTCCTGACTTTC. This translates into CASSQNVLSGANVLTF.

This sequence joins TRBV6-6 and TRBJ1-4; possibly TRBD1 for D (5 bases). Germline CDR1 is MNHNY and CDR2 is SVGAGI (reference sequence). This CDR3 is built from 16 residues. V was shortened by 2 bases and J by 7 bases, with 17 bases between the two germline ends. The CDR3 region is CASSYKGEGMGEKLFF. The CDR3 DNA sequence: TGTGCCAGCAGTTACAAAGGGGAGGGGATGGGTGAAAAACTGTTTTTT.

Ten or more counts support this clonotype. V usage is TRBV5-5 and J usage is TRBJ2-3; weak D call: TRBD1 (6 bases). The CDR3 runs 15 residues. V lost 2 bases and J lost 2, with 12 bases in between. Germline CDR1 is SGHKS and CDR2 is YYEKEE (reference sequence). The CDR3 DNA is TGTGCCAGCAGCTTCCGACAGGCCCCCACAGATACGCAGTATTTT. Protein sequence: CASSFRQAPTDTQYF.

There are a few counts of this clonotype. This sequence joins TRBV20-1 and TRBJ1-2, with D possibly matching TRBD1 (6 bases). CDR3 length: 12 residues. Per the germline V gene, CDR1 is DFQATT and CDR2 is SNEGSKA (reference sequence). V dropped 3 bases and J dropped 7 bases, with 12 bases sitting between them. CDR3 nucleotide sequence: TGCAGTGCTAGTTCGGCAGGGGCTGGCTACACCTTC. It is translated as CSASSAGAGYTF.

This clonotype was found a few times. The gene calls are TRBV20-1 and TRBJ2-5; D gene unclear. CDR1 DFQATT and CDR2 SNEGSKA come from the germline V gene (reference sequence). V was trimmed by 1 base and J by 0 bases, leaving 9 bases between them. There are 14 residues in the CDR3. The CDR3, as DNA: TGCAGTGCTAGAGCACAGACGTACCAAGAGACCCAGTACTTC. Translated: CSARAQTYQETQYF.

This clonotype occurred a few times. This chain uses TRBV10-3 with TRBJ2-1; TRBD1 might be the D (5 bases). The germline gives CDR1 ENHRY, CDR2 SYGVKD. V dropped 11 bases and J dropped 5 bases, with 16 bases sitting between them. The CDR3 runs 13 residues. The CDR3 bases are TGTGCCGTCGGCCGAACAGGAGACAATGAGCAGTTCTTC. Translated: CAVGRTGDNEQFF.

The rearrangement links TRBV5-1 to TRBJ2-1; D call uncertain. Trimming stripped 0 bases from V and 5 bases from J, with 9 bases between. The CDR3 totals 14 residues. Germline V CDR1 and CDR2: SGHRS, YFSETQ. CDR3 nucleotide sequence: TGCGCCAGCAGCTTGGGGTTTGTTGACAATGAGCAGTTCTTC. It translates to CASSLGFVDNEQFF.

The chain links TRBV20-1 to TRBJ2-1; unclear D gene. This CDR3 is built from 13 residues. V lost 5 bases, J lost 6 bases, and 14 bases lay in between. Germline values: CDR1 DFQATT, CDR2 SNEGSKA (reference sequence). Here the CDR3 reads CSAFEPATNEQFF. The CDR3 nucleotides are TGCAGTGCTTTCGAGCCCGCCACCAATGAGCAGTTCTTC.

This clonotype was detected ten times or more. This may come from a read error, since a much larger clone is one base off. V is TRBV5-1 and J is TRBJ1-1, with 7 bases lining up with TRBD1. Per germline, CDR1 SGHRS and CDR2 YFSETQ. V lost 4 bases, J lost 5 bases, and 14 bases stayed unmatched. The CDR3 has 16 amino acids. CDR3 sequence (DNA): TGCGCCAGCAGCCCTATCGTGGGGAAGGGGGCAACTGAAGCTTTCTTT. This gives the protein CASSPIVGKGATEAFF.

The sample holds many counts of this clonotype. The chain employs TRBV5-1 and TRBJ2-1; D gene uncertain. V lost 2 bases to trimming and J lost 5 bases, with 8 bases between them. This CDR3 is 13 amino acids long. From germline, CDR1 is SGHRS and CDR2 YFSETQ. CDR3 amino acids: CASSFNSNNEQFF. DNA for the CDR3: TGCGCCAGCAGCTTTAACTCGAACAATGAGCAGTTCTTC.

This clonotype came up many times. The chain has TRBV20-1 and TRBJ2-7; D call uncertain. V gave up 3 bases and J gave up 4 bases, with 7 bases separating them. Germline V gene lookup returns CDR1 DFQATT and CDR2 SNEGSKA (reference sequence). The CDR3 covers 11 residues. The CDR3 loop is CSASQAYEQYF. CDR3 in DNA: TGCAGTGCTAGTCAGGCTTACGAGCAGTACTTC.

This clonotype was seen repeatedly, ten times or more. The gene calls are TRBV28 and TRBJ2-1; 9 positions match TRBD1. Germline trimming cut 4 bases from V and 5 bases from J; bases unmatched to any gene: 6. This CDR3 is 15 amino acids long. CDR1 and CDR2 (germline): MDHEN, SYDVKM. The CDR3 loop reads CASSSPGTGNNEQFF. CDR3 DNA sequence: TGTGCCAGCAGTTCACCCGGGACAGGGAACAATGAGCAGTTCTTC.